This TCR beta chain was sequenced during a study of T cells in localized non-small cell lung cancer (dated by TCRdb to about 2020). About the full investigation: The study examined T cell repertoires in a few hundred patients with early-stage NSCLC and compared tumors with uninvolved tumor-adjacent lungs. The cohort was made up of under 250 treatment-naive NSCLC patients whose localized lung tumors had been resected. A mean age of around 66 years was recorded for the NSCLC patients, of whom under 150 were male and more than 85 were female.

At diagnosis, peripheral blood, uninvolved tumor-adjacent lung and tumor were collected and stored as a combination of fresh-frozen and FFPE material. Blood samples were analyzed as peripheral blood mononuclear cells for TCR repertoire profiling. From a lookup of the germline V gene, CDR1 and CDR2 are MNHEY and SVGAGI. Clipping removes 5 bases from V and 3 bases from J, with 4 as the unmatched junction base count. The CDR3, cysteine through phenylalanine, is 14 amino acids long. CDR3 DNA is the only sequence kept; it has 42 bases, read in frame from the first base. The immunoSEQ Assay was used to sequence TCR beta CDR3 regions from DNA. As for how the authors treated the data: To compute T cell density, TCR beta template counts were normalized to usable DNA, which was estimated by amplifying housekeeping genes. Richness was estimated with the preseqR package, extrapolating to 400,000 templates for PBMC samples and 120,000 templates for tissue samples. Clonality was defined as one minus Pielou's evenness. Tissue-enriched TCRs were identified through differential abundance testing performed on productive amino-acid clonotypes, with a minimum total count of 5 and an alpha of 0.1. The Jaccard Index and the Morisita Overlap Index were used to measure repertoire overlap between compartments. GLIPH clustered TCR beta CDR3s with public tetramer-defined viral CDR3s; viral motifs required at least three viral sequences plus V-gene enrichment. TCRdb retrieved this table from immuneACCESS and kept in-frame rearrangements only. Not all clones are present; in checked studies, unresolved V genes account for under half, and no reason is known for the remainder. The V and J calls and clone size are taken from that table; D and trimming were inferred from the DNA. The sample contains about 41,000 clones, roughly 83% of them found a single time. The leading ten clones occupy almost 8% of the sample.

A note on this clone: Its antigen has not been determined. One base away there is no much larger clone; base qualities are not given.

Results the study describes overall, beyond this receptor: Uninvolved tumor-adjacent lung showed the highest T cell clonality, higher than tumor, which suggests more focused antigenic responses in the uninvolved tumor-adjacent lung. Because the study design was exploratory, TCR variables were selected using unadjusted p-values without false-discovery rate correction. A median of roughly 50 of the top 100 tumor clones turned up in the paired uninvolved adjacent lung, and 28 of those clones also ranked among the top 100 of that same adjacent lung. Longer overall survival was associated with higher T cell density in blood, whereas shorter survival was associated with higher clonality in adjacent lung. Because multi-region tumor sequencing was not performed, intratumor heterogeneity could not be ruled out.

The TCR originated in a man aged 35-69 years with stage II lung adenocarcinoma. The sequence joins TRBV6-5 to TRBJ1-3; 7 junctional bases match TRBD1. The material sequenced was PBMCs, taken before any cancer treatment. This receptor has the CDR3 CASSPQGDGNTIYF. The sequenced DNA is TGTGCCAGCAGTCCCCAGGGGGATGGAAACACCATATATTTT.